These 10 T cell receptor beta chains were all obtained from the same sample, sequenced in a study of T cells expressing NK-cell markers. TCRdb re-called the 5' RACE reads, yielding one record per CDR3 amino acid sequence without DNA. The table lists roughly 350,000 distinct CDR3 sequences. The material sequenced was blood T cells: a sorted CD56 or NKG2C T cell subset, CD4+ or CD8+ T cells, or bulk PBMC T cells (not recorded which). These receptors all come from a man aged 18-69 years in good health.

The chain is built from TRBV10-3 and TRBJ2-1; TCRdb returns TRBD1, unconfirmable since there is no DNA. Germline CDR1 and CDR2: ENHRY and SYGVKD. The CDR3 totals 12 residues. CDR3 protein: CAIGQSRDEQFF.

This CDR3 is CASSPGQKDYGYTF. This chain uses TRBV5-5 with TRBJ1-2; no DNA is available, so the TRBD1 call from TCRdb remains unchecked. CDR1 SGHKS and CDR2 YYEKEE come from the germline V gene (reference sequence). The CDR3 contains 14 residues.

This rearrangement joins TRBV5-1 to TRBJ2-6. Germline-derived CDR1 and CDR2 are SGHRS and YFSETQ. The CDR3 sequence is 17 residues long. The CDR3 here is CASSLAGLPAGANVLTF.

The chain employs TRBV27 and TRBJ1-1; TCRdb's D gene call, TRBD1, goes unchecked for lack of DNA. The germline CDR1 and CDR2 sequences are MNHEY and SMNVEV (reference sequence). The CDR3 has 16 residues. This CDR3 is CASSSRQGSGNTEAFF.

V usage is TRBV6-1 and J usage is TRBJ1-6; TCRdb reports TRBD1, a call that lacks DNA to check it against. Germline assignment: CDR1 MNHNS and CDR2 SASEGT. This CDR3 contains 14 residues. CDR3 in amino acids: CASRTGTGVEPLHF.

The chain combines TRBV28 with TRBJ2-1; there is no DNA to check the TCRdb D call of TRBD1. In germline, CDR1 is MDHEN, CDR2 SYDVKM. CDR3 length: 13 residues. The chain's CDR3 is CASRIGGAYEQFF.

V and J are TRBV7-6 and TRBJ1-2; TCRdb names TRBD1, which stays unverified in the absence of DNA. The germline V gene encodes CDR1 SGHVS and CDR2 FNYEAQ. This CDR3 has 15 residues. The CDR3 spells CASSLATGGKYGYTF.

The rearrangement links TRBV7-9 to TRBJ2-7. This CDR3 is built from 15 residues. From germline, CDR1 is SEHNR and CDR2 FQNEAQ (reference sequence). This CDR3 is CASSLLGGRSYEQYF. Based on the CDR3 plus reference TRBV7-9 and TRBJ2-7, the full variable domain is DTGVSQNPRHKITKRGQNVTFRCDPISEHNRLYWYRQTLGQGPEFLTYFQNEAQLEKSRLLSDRFSAERPKGSFSTLEIQRTEQGDSAMYLCASSLLGGRSYEQYFGPGTRLTVT.

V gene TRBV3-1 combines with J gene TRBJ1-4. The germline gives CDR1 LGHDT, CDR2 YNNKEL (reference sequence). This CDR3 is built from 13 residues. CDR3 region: CASSQDLDEKLFF.

CDR3: CASSQVVGEQYF. The rearrangement joins TRBV3-1 to TRBJ2-7. In germline, CDR1 is LGHDT, CDR2 YNNKEL (reference sequence). There are 12 residues in the CDR3.